This entry lists 7 T cell receptor beta chains sequenced from one sample in a study of shared clonotypes between healthy human individuals. Naive CD8 cells, CD45RO-negative and positively selected for CCR7, excluded terminally differentiated effector memory CD45RA+ cells. The assay was immunoSEQ multiplex PCR, and TCRdb's table has in-frame clones only and misses some. The table lists hundreds of thousands of clones, roughly 95% of them singletons. Specimen: naive CD8+ T cells sorted from blood. Source of these receptors: a woman under 40 in good health.

The chain joins TRBV28 to TRBJ2-1, with TRBD2 matching over 13 bases. CDR1 is MDHEN, CDR2 SYDVKM, per germline. V lost 8 bases and J lost 4; bases outside the gene matches: 14. The CDR3 has 18 amino acids. In DNA, the CDR3 is TGTGCCAGCCACACCTGGACTAGCGGGAGAGGTATATACAATGAGCAGTTCTTC. It encodes CASHTWTSGRGIYNEQFF.

The chain joins TRBV15 to TRBJ2-1, with a weak D call TRBD2 (5 bases). V lost 5 bases to trimming and J lost 7 bases, with 21 bases between them. This CDR3 contains 16 residues. Looked up from germline, CDR1 is LNHNV and CDR2 is YYDKDF (reference sequence). CDR3 bases: TGTGCCACCAGCCTTTTCAGCGGAACCCCCGGGAATGAGCAGTTCTTC. Residues: CATSLFSGTPGNEQFF.

This chain uses TRBV9 with TRBJ2-2, with 11 bases fitting TRBD1. The CDR3 consists of 13 residues. With 5 bases clipped from V and 6 bases from J, the junction kept 0 bases outside the gene matches. Germline loops: CDR1 SGDLS, CDR2 YYNGEE. The CDR3 bases are TGTGCCAGCAGGGGACAGGGGGCCGGGGAGCTGTTTTTT. Translation: CASRGQGAGELFF. The full variable domain, in which reference TRBV9 and TRBJ2-2 provide the parts outside the CDR3, is DSGVTQTPKHLITATGQRVTLRCSPRSGDLSVYWYQQSLDQGLQFLIQYYNGEERAKGNILERFSAQQFPDLHSELNLSSLELGDSALYFCASRGQGAGELFFGEGSRLTVL.

A remark on this clone: Other nucleotide sequences from this sample produce the same CDR3. The chain has TRBV28 and TRBJ2-2; D ambiguous. Deletions cut 3 bases from V and 0 bases from J, with 5 bases between. The CDR3 is 14 residues long. Germline V lookup: CDR1 MDHEN, CDR2 SYDVKM. The CDR3 loop is CASSFVPNTGELFF. The CDR3 DNA reads as TGTGCCAGCAGTTTCGTACCGAACACCGGGGAGCTGTTTTTT. The full variable domain, in which reference TRBV28 and TRBJ2-2 provide the parts outside the CDR3, is DVKVTQSSRYLVKRTGEKVFLECVQDMDHENMFWYRQDPGLGLRLIYFSYDVKMKEKGDIPEGYSVSREKKERFSLILESASTNQTSMYLCASSFVPNTGELFFGEGSRLTVL.

The rearrangement joins TRBV27 to TRBJ2-1; 14 nucleotides match TRBD2. This CDR3 contains 16 residues. V trimming: 8 bases; J trimming: 2 bases; junction bases outside the gene matches: 5. Germline V gene sequence: CDR1 MNHEY, CDR2 SMNVEV (reference sequence). The chain's CDR3 is CASGTSGRNPYNEQFF. The CDR3 nucleotides are TGTGCCAGCGGGACTAGCGGGAGAAACCCCTACAATGAGCAGTTCTTC.

The chain couples TRBV7-9 to TRBJ2-7; D is uncertain. The CDR3 contains 14 residues. Trimming cost V 1 base and J 5 bases, with 12 bases left between them. The germline V gene has CDR1 SEHNR and CDR2 FQNEAQ (reference sequence). In nucleotides, the CDR3 is TGTGCCAGCAGCTTAGAACCTTTCGGTCACGAGCAGTACTTC. Residues: CASSLEPFGHEQYF.

This clone has just one count. The rearrangement uses TRBV30 and TRBJ2-7; D is undetermined. Germline CDR1 reads GTSNPN; CDR2 reads SVGIG (reference sequence). The CDR3 consists of 14 residues. With 0 bases removed from V and 4 bases from J, the gap between germline ends came to 13 bases. In DNA form, the CDR3 reads TGTGCCTGGAGTGTGGGCGGCTTTCCGTACGAGCAGTACTTC. Amino acid sequence: CAWSVGGFPYEQYF.